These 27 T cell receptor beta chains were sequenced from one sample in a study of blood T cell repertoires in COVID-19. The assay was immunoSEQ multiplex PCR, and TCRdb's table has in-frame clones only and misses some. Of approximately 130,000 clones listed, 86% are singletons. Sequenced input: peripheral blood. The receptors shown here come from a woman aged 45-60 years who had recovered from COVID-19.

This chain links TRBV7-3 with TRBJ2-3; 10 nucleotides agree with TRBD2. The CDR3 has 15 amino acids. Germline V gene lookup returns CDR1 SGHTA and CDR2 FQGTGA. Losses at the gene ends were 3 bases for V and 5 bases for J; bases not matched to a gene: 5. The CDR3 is CASSLSGGARDTQYF. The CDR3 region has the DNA TGTGCCAGCAGCTTGAGCGGGGGGGCTCGAGATACGCAGTATTTT. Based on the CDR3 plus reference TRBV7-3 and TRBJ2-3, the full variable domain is GAGVSQTPSNKVTEKGKYVELRCDPISGHTALYWYRQSLGQGPEFLIYFQGTGAADDSGLPNDRFFAVRPEGSVSTLKIQRTERGDSAVYLCASSLSGGARDTQYFGPGTRLTVL.

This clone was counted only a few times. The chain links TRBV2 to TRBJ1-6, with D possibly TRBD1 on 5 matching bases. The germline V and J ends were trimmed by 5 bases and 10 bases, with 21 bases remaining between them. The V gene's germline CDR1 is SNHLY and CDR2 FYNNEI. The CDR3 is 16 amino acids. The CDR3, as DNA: TGTGCCAGCAGTCGCCTAGGCGGGGGGGTAAACTCACCCCTCCACTTT. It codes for CASSRLGGGVNSPLHF.

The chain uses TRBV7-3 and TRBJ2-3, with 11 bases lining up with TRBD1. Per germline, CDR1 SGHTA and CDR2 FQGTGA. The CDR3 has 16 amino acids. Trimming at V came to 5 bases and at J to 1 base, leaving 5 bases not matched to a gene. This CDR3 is CASSGQGAPRTDTQYF. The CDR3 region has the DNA TGTGCCAGCAGCGGACAGGGGGCCCCCCGCACAGATACGCAGTATTTT. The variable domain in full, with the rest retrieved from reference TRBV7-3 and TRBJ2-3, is GAGVSQTPSNKVTEKGKYVELRCDPISGHTALYWYRQSLGQGPEFLIYFQGTGAADDSGLPNDRFFAVRPEGSVSTLKIQRTERGDSAVYLCASSGQGAPRTDTQYFGPGTRLTVL.

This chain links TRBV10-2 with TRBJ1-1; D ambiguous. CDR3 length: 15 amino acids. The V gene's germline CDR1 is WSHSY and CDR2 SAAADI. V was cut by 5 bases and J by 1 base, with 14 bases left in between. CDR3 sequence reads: CASSPLGKRNTEAFF. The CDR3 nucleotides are TGCGCCAGCAGTCCCCTCGGGAAGCGGAACACTGAAGCTTTCTTT.

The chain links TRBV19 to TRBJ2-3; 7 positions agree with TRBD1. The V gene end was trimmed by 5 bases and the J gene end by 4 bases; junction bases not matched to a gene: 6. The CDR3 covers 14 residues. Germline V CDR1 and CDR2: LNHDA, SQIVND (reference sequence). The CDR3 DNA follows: TGTGCCAGTAGTGACAGGGATCCGGCAGATACGCAGTATTTT. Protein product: CASSDRDPADTQYF. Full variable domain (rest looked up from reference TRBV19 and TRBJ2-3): DGGITQSPKYLFRKEGQNVTLSCEQNLNHDAMYWYRQDPGQGLRLIYYSQIVNDFQKGDIAEGYSVSREKKESFPLTVTSAQKNPTAFYLCASSDRDPADTQYFGPGTRLTVL.

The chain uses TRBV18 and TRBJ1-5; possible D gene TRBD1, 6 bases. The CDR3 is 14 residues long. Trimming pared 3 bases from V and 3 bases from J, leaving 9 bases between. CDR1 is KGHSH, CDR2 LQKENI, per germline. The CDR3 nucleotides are TGTGCCAGCTCACCCTGGGACAACAATCAGCCCCAGCATTTT. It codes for CASSPWDNNQPQHF.

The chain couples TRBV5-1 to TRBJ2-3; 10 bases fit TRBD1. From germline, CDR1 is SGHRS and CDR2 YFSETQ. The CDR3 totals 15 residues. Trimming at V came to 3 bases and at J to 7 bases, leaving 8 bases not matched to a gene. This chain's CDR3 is CASSSGQGVLNTQYF. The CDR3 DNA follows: TGCGCCAGCAGCTCAGGACAGGGGGTTTTGAATACGCAGTATTTT.

CDR3 DNA: TGTGCCAGCAGCTCAACACTAGCGGGAGGGCGTGTCGAGCAGTACTTC. Protein product: CASSSTLAGGRVEQYF. V usage is TRBV7-2 and J usage is TRBJ2-7; 13 positions match TRBD2. Looked up from germline, CDR1 is SGHTA and CDR2 is FQGNSA. The CDR3 has 16 residues. Trimming at V came to 4 bases and at J to 6 bases, leaving 9 bases not matched to a gene.

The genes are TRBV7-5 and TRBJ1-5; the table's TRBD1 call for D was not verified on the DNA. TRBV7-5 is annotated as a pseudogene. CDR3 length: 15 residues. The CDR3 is CARSLVETGRRPQHF. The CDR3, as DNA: TGTGCCAGAAGCTTAGTGGAGACAGGCCGGCGACCCCAGCATTTT.

CDR3 loop: CASSPRLAGEDNEQFF. The CDR3 coding sequence is TGTGCCAGCAGCCCCCGACTAGCGGGAGAAGATAATGAGCAGTTCTTC. The rearrangement joins TRBV7-8 to TRBJ2-1; 12 nucleotides match TRBD2. The germline CDR1 and CDR2 sequences are SGHVS and FQNEAQ. V shed 5 bases and J 7 bases; nucleotides not matched to a gene: 9. CDR3 length: 16 amino acids.

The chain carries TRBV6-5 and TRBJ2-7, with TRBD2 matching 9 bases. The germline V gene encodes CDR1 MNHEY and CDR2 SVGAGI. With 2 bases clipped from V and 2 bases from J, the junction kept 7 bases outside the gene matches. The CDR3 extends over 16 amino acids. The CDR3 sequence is CASSYGSLAGTYEQYF. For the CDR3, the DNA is TGTGCCAGCAGTTACGGAAGCCTAGCGGGAACCTACGAGCAGTACTTC.

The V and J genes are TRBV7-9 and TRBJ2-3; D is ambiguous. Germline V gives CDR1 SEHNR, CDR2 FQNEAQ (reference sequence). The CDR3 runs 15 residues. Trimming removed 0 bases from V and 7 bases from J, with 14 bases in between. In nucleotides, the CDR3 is TGTGCCAGCAGCTTAGCCGGGTCCCACGGAAATACGCAGTATTTT. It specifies CASSLAGSHGNTQYF.

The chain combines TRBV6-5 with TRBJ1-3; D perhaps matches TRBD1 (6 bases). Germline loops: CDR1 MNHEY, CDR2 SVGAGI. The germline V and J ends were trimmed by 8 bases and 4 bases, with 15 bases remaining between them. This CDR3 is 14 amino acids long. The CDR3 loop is CASHARGVGNTIYF. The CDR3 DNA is TGTGCCAGCCATGCCAGGGGCGTCGGAAACACCATATATTTT.

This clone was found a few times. In DNA form, the CDR3 reads TGTGCCAGCAGTTTGCGGGGCGGCGAGCAGTACTTC. The encoded protein is CASSLRGGEQYF. This chain joins TRBV27 and TRBJ2-7, with D maybe TRBD2 (6 bases). The V and J ends lost 3 bases and 6 bases respectively, with 9 bases between them. This CDR3 comprises 12 residues. The germline V gene encodes CDR1 MNHEY and CDR2 SMNVEV (reference sequence).

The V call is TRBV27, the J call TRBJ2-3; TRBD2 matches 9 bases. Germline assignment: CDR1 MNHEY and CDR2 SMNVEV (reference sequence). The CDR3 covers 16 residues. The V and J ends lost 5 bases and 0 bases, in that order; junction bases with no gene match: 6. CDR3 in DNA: TGTGCCAGCAGTCCGCGGACTAGCGCAAGCACAGATACGCAGTATTTT. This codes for CASSPRTSASTDTQYF.

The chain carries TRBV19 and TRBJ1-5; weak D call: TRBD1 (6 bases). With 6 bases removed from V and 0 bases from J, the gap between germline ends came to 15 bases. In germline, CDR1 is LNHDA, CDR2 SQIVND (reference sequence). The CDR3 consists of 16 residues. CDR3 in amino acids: CASSPDRQYSNQPQHF. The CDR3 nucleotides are TGTGCCAGTAGCCCAGACAGGCAATATAGCAATCAGCCCCAGCATTTT. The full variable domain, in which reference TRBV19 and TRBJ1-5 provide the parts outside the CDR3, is DGGITQSPKYLFRKEGQNVTLSCEQNLNHDAMYWYRQDPGQGLRLIYYSQIVNDFQKGDIAEGYSVSREKKESFPLTVTSAQKNPTAFYLCASSPDRQYSNQPQHFGDGTRLSIL.

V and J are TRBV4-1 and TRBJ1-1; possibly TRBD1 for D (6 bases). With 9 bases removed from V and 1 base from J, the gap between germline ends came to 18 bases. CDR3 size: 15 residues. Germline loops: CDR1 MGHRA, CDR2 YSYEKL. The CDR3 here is CASQTYRVSNTEAFF. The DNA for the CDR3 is TGCGCCAGTCAAACCTACAGGGTGTCGAACACTGAAGCTTTCTTT.

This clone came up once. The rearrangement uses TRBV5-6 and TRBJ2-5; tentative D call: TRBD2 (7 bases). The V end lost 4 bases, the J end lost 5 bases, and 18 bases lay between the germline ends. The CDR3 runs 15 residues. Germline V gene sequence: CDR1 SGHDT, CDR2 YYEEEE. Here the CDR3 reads CASSLDSGGGETQYF. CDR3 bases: TGTGCCAGCAGCCTCGACTCGGGGGGCGGGGAGACCCAGTACTTC. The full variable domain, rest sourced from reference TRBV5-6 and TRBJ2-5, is DAGVTQSPTHLIKTRGQQVTLRCSPKSGHDTVSWYQQALGQGPQFIFQYYEEEERQRGNFPDRFSGHQFPNYSSELNVNALLLGDSALYLCASSLDSGGGETQYFGPGTRLLVL.

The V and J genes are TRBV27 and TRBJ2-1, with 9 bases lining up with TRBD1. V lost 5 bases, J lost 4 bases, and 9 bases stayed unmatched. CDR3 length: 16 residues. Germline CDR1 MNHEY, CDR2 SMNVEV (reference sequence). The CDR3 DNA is TGTGCCAGCAGTACCGGACAGGGGTCGGGTTACAATGAGCAGTTCTTC. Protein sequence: CASSTGQGSGYNEQFF.

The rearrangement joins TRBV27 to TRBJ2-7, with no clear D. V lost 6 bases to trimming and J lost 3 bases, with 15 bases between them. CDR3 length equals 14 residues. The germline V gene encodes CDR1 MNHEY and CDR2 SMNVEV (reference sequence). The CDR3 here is CASRKTDSNYEQYF. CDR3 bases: TGTGCCAGCAGAAAAACGGATAGCAACTACGAGCAGTACTTC.

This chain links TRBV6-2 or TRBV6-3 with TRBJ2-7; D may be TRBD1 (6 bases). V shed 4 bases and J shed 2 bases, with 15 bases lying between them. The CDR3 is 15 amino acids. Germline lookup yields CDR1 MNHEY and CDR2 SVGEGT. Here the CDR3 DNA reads TGTGCCAGCAGTTGGACCGAAGGGACAACCTACGAGCAGTACTTC. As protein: CASSWTEGTTYEQYF.

In DNA, the CDR3 is TGTGCCAGCAGCTCGGACCGGGGAGCTTTCTTT. Amino acids: CASSSDRGAFF. The V gene is TRBV7-2, the J gene TRBJ1-1, with D unclear. This CDR3 has 11 amino acids. Trimming took off 4 bases at V and 10 bases at J, with 10 bases between the two ends. Germline V gene data show CDR1 as SGHTA and CDR2 as FQGNSA.

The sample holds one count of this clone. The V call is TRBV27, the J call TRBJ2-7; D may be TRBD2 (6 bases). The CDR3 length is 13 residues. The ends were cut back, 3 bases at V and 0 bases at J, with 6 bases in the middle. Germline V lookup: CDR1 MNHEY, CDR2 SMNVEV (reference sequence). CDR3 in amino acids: CASSLRGSYEQYF. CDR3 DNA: TGTGCCAGCAGTTTGCGGGGCTCCTACGAGCAGTACTTC.

CDR3 bases: TGTGCCAGCAGCCGGACTAGCGGGGGTAGAAATGAGCAGTTCTTC. Translation: CASSRTSGGRNEQFF. This chain uses TRBV5-4 with TRBJ2-1; 13 nucleotides agree with TRBD2. This CDR3 spans 15 amino acids. Germline CDR1 and CDR2: SGHNT and YYREEE (reference sequence). The junction had 5 bases not matched to a gene; V was cut back by 4 bases and J by 7 bases.

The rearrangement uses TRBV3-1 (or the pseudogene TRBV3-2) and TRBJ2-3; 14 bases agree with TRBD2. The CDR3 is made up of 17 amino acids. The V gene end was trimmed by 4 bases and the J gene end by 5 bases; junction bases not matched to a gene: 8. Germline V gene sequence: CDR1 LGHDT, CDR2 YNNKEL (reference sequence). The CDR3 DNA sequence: TGTGCCAGCAGCCGAGGACTAGCGGGAGGTGGAGGAGATACGCAGTATTTT. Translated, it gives CASSRGLAGGGGDTQYF.

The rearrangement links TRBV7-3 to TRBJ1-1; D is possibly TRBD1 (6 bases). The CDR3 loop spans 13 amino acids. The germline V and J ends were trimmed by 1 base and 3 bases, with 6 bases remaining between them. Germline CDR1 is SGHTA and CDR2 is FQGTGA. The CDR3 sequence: CASSLKGDTEAFF. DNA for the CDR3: TGTGCCAGCAGCTTAAAGGGGGACACTGAAGCTTTCTTT.

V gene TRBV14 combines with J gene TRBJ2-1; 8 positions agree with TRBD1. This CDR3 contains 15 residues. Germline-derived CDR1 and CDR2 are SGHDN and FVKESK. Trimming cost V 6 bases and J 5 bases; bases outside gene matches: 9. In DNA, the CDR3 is TGTGCCAGCAGTCCTAGACAGGGGCTCCACAATGAGCAGTTCTTC. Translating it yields CASSPRQGLHNEQFF.